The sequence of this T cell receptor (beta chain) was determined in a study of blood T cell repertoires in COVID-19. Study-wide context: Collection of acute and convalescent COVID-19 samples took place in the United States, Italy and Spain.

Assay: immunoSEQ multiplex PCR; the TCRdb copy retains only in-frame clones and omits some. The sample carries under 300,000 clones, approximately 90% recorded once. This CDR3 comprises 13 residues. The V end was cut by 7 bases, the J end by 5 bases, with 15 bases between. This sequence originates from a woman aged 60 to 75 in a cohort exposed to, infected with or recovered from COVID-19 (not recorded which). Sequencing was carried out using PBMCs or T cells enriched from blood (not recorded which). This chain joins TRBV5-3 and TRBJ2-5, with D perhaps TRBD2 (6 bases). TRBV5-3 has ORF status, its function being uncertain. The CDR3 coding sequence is TGTGCCAGAGGGAGGACGGTACGTGAGACCCAGTACTTC. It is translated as CARGRTVRETQYF.